This TCR beta chain was identified in a study of cytomegalovirus exposure and HLA in healthy donors. Study results and caveats: CMV antigen specificity of a few CMV-associated chains was confirmed in vitro.

The CDR3 runs 15 residues. The junction had 7 bases not matched to a gene; V was cut back by 5 bases and J by 4 bases. Per germline, CDR1 SGHTA and CDR2 FQGNSA. PCR primers comprised 60 Vbeta and 13 Jbeta primers. The table came from immunoSEQ multiplex PCR; TCRdb's copy has only in-frame clones and leaves some out. The table shows around 130,000 clones, with roughly 75% occurring only once. Comments on this clone: Its antigen is unidentified.

The sample comprised PBMCs. The gene calls are TRBV7-2 and TRBJ1-5, with 8 bases lining up with TRBD1. The TCR was taken from a man aged 30 to 45 in good health and CMV-seronegative. CDR3 in DNA: TGTGCCAGCAGCGGACAGGGTCATTTGAATCAGCCCCAGCATTTT. This gives the protein CASSGQGHLNQPQHF. Together with reference TRBV7-2 and TRBJ1-5, the CDR3 gives the full variable domain: GAGVSQSPSNKVTEKGKDVELRCDPISGHTALYWYRQSLGQGLEFLIYFQGNSAPDKSGLPSDRFSAERTGGSVSTLTIQRTQQEDSAVYLCASSGQGHLNQPQHFGDGTRLSIL.